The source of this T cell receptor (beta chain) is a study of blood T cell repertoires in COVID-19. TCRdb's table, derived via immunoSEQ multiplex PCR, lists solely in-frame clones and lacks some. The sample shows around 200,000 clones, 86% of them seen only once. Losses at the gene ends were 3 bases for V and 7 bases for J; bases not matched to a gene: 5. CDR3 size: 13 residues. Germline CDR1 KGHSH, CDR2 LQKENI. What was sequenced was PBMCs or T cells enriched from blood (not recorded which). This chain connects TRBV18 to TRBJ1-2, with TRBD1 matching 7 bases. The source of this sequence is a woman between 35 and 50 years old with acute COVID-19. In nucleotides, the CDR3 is TGTGCCAGCTCACCGACTGACAGGGCTGGCTACACCTTC. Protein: CASSPTDRAGYTF.